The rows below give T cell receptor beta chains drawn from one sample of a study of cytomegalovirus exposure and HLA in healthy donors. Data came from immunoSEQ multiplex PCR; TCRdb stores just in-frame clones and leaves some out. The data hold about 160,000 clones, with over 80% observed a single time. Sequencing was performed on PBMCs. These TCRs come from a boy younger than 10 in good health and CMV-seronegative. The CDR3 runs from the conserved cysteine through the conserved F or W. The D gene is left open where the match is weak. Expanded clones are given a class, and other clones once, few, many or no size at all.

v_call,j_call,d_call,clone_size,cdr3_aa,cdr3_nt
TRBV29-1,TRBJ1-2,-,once,CSVLRGTNGYTF,TGCAGCGTTTTAAGGGGTACCAATGGCTACACCTTC
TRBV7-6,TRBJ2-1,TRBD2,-,CASSPLEGGERRPYNEQFF,TGTGCCAGCAGCCCACTGGAGGGAGGGGAGAGGCGCCCCTACAATGAGCAGTTCTTC
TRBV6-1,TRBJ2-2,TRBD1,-,CASSSDRDYTGELFF,TGTGCCAGCAGTTCGGACAGGGATTACACCGGGGAGCTGTTTTTT
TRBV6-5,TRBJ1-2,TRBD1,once,CASKKTGVAYGYTF,TGTGCCAGCAAAAAAACAGGGGTGGCCTATGGCTACACCTTC
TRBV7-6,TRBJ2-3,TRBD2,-,CASSAGDQNPTDTQYF,TGTGCCAGCAGCGCGGGGGACCAGAACCCCACAGATACGCAGTATTTT
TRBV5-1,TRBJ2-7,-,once,CASSLDAGRKYEQYF,TGCGCCAGCAGCTTGGATGCGGGACGCAAGTACGAGCAGTACTTC
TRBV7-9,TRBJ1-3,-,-,CASRPPGDSGNTIYF,TGTGCCAGCAGACCTCCAGGGGACTCTGGAAACACCATATATTTT
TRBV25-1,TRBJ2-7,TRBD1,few,CASSGWVGTGGLFYEQYF,TGTGCCAGCAGTGGGTGGGTTGGGACAGGGGGCTTATTCTACGAGCAGTACTTC
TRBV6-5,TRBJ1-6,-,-,CASSYSPDIYNSPLHF,TGTGCCAGCAGTTACTCGCCGGACATCTATAATTCACCCCTCCACTTT
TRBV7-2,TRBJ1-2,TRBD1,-,CASSLGDREYGYTF,TGTGCCAGCAGCTTAGGGGACAGGGAGTATGGCTACACCTTC
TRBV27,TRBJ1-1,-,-,CASSFRQTNTEAFF,TGTGCCAGCAGTTTTCGACAAACGAACACTGAAGCTTTCTTT
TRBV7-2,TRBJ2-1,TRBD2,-,CASSLDLGGEASRNEQFF,TGTGCCAGCAGCTTAGACCTGGGGGGGGAGGCCTCTAGGAATGAGCAGTTCTTC
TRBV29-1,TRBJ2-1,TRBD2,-,CSVESPGGLAVGNEQFF,TGCAGCGTTGAATCACCGGGGGGACTAGCGGTGGGGAATGAGCAGTTCTTC
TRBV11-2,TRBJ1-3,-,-,CASSLQGQNSGNTIYF,TGTGCCAGCAGCCTTCAGGGTCAGAACTCTGGAAACACCATATATTTT
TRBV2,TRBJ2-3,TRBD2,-,CASKIAGALSTDTQYF,TGTGCCAGCAAAATAGCGGGGGCGCTAAGCACAGATACGCAGTATTTT
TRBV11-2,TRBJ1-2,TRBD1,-,CASRAGTDPYGYTF,TGTGCCAGCAGGGCCGGGACAGACCCATATGGCTACACCTTC
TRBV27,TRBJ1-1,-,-,CASSSKYRPVRNTEAFF,TGTGCCAGCAGCTCGAAATACAGGCCGGTGAGGAACACTGAAGCTTTCTTT
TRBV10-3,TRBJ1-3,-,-,CAISERRHRPSGNTIYF,TGTGCCATCAGTGAGAGAAGACACCGCCCCTCTGGAAACACCATATATTTT
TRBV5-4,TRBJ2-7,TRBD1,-,CASSPDRGPYEQYF,TGTGCCAGCAGCCCCGACAGGGGACCCTACGAGCAGTACTTC
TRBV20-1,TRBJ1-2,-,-,CSAKQGSGYTF,TGCAGTGCTAAACAGGGTTCTGGCTACACCTTC
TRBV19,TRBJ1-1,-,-,CASSNRAMSTEAFF,TGTGCCAGTAGTAACAGGGCAATGAGCACTGAAGCTTTCTTT
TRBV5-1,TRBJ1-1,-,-,CASSDRHRRFMNTEAFF,TGCGCCAGCAGCGATCGACACAGAAGATTTATGAACACTGAAGCTTTCTTT
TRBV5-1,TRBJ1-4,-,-,CASSLDPQGDNEKLFF,TGCGCCAGCAGCTTGGATCCCCAGGGTGATAATGAAAAACTGTTTTTT
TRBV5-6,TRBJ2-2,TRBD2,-,CASSLGGRAPGELFF,TGTGCCAGCAGCCTGGGCGGGAGGGCCCCCGGGGAGCTGTTTTTT
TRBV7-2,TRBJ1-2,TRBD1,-,CASSLPGQGGGLYGYTF,TGTGCCAGCAGTCTACCGGGACAGGGGGGCGGGTTATATGGCTACACCTTC
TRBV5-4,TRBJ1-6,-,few,CASSPGGDGPPLHF,TGTGCCAGCAGCCCCGGGGGGGACGGGCCACCCCTCCACTTT
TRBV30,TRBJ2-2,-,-,CAWSNPPGGNTGELFF,TGTGCCTGGAGTAACCCCCCAGGAGGGAACACCGGGGAGCTGTTTTTT